The 11 T cell receptor beta chains in this list originate from one sample, sequenced in a study of T cells in Graves' hyperthyroidism and ophthalmopathy. TCR beta CDR3 sequences were amplified from RNA transcripts. First-round RT-PCR of the TCR CDR3 relied on the HTBI primer set. TCRdb called the multiplex PCR reads again in MiXCR, with one record for every CDR3 protein. This table holds some 500,000 distinct CDR3 sequences, roughly 14% found once. Sequencing was performed on blood. The receptors were sampled from a woman aged 18-29 years with Graves' hyperthyroidism.

The J gene is TRBJ2-3, the V gene TRBV14; D remains ambiguous. The CDR3 extends over 16 amino acids. The V and J ends lost 3 bases and 2 bases respectively, with 15 bases between them. The germline V gene encodes CDR1 SGHDN and CDR2 FVKESK. The CDR3 DNA follows: TGTGCCAGCAGCCAGGAGAGCCGTAGCTACACAGATACGCAGTATTTT. Protein: CASSQESRSYTDTQYF.

This clonotype showed up many times. The V call is TRBV10-2, the J call TRBJ2-7; D is ambiguous. In germline, CDR1 is WSHSY, CDR2 SAAADI. V lost 2 bases, J lost 3 bases, and 5 bases lay in between. CDR3 length: 12 residues. CDR3 nucleotide sequence: TGCGCCAGCAGTGAGGCCCGCTACGAGCAGTACGTC. As protein: CASSEARYEQYV.

This clonotype was recorded at least ten times. The rearrangement links TRBV4-1 to TRBJ2-5, with a tentative D call TRBD1 (5 bases). CDR1 is MGHRA and CDR2 is YSYEKL in the germline V gene. The CDR3 spans 14 residues. V was trimmed by 4 bases and J by 1 base, leaving 10 bases between them. In DNA form, the CDR3 reads TGCGCCAGCAGCCCAGGGTCTCTCCAAGAGACCCAGTACTTC. Its protein is CASSPGSLQETQYF.

Ten or more counts support this clonotype. The V and J genes are TRBV10-3 and TRBJ2-7, with unresolved D. The CDR3 has 11 amino acids. V was cut by 5 bases and J by 0 bases, with 2 bases left in between. Germline values: CDR1 ENHRY, CDR2 SYGVKD. CDR3 sequence (DNA): TGTGCCATCAGTCCCTCCTACGAGCAGTACTTC. Protein sequence: CAISPSYEQYF.

This clonotype was recorded at least ten times. The chain carries TRBV18 and TRBJ2-7; 10 nucleotides line up with TRBD2. After removal of 2 bases from V and 5 bases from J, the junction contained 0 bases not matched to a gene. Germline-derived CDR1 and CDR2 are KGHSH and LQKENI. This CDR3 comprises 13 residues. The CDR3 is CASSPGTSDEQYF. The DNA of the CDR3 is TGTGCCAGCTCACCAGGGACTAGCGACGAGCAGTACTTC.

This sequence joins TRBV14 and TRBJ2-5, with unresolved D. Germline V lookup: CDR1 SGHDN, CDR2 FVKESK. This CDR3 has 14 residues. V was cut by 0 bases and J by 4 bases, with 9 bases left in between. The CDR3 coding sequence is TGTGCCAGCAGCCAAGATTGGAGAGGAGAGACCCAGTACTTC. Translation: CASSQDWRGETQYF.

This chain joins TRBV11-2 and TRBJ2-7; 7 bases line up with TRBD1. The CDR3 contains 15 residues. Germline V lookup: CDR1 SGHAT, CDR2 FQNNGV. V lost 2 bases, J lost 2 bases, and 6 bases stayed unmatched. As DNA, the CDR3 is TGTGCCAGCAGCTTAAGGGGGACAGCTACCTACGAGCAGTACTTC. It yields the protein CASSLRGTATYEQYF.

Ten or more counts support this clonotype. CDR3 sequence reads: CSRLAGGSDTQYF. CDR3 bases: TGCAGCCGACTAGCGGGAGGGTCAGATACGCAGTATTTT. The gene calls are TRBV20-1 and TRBJ2-3; the match to TRBD2 covers 14 bases. CDR1 DFQATT and CDR2 SNEGSKA come from the germline V gene (reference sequence). This CDR3 is 13 amino acids long.

This clonotype was seen only a few times. V is TRBV5-1 and J is TRBJ1-4, with 9 bases that match TRBD1. This CDR3 has 15 residues. The ends lost 4 bases at V and 5 bases at J; junction bases unmatched: 6. Looked up from germline, CDR1 is SGHRS and CDR2 is YFSETQ. The CDR3 nucleotides read TGCGCCAGCAGCCCAACGACAGGGGGAAATGAAAAACTGTTTTTT. Translated: CASSPTTGGNEKLFF.

The chain carries TRBV19 and TRBJ1-6; D not certain. The CDR3 spans 13 residues. Deletions cut 4 bases from V and 4 bases from J, with 5 bases between. Germline loops: CDR1 LNHDA, CDR2 SQIVND (reference sequence). CDR3: CASSREYNSPLHF. CDR3 DNA sequence: TGTGCCAGTAGTAGGGAATATAATTCACCCCTCCACTTT. Full variable domain (missing parts from reference TRBV19 and TRBJ1-6): DGGITQSPKYLFRKEGQNVTLSCEQNLNHDAMYWYRQDPGQGLRLIYYSQIVNDFQKGDIAEGYSVSREKKESFPLTVTSAQKNPTAFYLCASSREYNSPLHFGNGTRLTVT.

This clonotype was counted at least ten times. This rearrangement joins TRBV6-1 to TRBJ2-1; D uncertain. Germline CDR1 is MNHNS and CDR2 is SASEGT. Trimming removed 6 bases at V and 5 bases at J, with 11 bases between. CDR3 length equals 13 residues. The chain's CDR3 is CASSSPPNNEQFF. The CDR3 DNA reads as TGTGCCAGCAGCTCACCCCCAAACAATGAGCAGTTCTTC.